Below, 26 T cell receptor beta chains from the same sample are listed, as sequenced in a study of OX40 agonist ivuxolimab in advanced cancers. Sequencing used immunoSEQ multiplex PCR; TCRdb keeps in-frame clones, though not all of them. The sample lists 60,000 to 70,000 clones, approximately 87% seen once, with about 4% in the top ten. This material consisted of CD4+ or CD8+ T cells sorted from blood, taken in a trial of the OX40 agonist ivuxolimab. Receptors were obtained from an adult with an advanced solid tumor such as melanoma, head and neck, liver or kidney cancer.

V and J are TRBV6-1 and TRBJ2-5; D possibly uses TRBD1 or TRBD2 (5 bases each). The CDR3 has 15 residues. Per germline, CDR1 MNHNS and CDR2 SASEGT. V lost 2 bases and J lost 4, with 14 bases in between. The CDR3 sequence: CASSERGPKGETQYF. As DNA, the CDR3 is TGTGCCAGCAGTGAACGGGGCCCGAAGGGAGAGACCCAGTACTTC.

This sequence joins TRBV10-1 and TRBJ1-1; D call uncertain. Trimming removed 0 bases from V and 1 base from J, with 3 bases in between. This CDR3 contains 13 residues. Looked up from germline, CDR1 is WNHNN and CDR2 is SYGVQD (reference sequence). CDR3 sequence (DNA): TGCGCCAGCAGTGAGTCGGAGAACACTGAAGCTTTCTTT. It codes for CASSESENTEAFF.

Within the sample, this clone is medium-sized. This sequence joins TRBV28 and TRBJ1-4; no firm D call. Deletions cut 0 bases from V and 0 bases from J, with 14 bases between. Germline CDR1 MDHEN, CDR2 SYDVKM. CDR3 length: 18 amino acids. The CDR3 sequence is CASSLWLLPSPTNEKLFF. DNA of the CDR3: TGTGCCAGCAGTTTATGGCTATTGCCAAGCCCAACTAATGAAAAACTGTTTTTT.

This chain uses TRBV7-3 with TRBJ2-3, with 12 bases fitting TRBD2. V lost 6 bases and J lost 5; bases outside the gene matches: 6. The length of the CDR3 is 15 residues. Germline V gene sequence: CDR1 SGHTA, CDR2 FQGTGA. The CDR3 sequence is CASSPGLAGRDTQYF. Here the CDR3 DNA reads TGTGCCAGCAGTCCCGGACTAGCGGGGAGAGATACGCAGTATTTT. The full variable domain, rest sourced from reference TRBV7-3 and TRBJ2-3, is GAGVSQTPSNKVTEKGKYVELRCDPISGHTALYWYRQSLGQGPEFLIYFQGTGAADDSGLPNDRFFAVRPEGSVSTLKIQRTERGDSAVYLCASSPGLAGRDTQYFGPGTRLTVL.

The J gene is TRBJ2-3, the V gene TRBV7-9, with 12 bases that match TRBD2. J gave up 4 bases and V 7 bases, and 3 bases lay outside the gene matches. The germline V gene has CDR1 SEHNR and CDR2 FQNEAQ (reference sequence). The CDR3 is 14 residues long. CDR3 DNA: TGTGCCAGCACCCTAGCGGGGGGGGCAGATACGCAGTATTTT. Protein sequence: CASTLAGGADTQYF. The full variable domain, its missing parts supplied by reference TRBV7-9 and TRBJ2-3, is DTGVSQNPRHKITKRGQNVTFRCDPISEHNRLYWYRQTLGQGPEFLTYFQNEAQLEKSRLLSDRFSAERPKGSFSTLEIQRTEQGDSAMYLCASTLAGGADTQYFGPGTRLTVL.

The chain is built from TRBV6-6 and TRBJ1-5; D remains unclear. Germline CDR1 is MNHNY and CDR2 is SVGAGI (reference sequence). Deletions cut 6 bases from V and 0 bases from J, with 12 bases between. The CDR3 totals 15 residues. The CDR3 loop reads CASRPWTDSNQPQHF. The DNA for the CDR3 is TGTGCCAGCAGGCCCTGGACCGATAGCAATCAGCCCCAGCATTTT.

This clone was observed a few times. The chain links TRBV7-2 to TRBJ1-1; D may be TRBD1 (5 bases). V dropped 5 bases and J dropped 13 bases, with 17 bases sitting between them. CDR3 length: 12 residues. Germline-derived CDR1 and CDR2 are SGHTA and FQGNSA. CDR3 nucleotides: TGTGCCAGCAGCGACCGGGGCGGGGTGGTTTTCTTT. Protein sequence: CASSDRGGVVFF.

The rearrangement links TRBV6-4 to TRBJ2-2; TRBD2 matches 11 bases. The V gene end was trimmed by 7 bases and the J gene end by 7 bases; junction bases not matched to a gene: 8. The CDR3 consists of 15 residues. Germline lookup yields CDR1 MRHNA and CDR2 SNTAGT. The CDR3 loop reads CASKGTSGYGGELFF. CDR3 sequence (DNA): TGTGCCAGCAAAGGGACTAGCGGTTACGGCGGGGAGCTGTTTTTT.

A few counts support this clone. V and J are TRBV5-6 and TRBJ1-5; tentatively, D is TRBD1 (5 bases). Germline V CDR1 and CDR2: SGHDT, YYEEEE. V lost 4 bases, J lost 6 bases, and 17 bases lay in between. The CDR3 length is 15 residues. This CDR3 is CASSQGVGLAQPQHF. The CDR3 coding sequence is TGTGCCAGCAGCCAGGGCGTGGGTTTAGCTCAGCCCCAGCATTTT.

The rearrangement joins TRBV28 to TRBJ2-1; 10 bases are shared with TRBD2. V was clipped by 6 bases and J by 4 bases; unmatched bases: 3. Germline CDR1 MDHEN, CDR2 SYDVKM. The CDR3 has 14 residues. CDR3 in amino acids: CASRRAGGYNEQFF. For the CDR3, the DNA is TGTGCCAGCAGAAGAGCGGGAGGGTACAATGAGCAGTTCTTC.

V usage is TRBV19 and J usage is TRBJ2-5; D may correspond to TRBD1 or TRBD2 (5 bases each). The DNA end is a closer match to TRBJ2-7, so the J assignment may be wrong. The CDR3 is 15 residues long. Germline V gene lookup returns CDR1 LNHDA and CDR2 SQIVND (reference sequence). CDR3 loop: CASHPGQAASYEQYF. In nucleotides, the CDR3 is TGTGCCAGCCACCCGGGGCAGGCCGCCTCCTACGAGCAGTACTTC.

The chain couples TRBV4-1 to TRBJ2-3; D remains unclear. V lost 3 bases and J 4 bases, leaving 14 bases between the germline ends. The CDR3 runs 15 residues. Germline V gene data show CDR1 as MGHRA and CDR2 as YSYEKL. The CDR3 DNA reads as TGCGCCAGCAGCCAGGATCCCCTGGGCCCAGATACGCAGTATTTT. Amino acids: CASSQDPLGPDTQYF.

CDR3 in amino acids: CASSPTGRPFYGYTF. CDR3 nucleotides: TGCGCCAGCAGCCCGACCGGTCGCCCCTTCTATGGCTACACCTTC. The gene calls are TRBV5-1 and TRBJ1-2; D is unresolved. Trimming pared 4 bases from V and 4 bases from J, leaving 17 bases between. The length of the CDR3 is 15 residues. Germline V gene lookup returns CDR1 SGHRS and CDR2 YFSETQ.

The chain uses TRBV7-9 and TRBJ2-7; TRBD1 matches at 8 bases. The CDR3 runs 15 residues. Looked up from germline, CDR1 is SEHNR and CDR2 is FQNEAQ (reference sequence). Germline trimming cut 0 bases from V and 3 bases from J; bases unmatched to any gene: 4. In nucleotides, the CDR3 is TGTGCCAGCAGCTTAGCGGCAGGGGGCTTCTACGAGCAGTACTTC. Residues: CASSLAAGGFYEQYF.

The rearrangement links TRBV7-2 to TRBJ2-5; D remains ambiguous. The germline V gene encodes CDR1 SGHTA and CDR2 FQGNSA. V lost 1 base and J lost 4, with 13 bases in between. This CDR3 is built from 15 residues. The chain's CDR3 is CASSLGAHIVETQYF. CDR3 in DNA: TGTGCCAGCAGCTTAGGTGCTCATATTGTAGAGACCCAGTACTTC.

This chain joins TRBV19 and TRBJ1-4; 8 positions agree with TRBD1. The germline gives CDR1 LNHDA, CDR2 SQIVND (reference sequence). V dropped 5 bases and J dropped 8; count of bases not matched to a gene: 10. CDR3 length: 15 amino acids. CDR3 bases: TGTGCCAGTAGTGCAAACAGGGGGAGCGCGGAAAAACTGTTTTTT. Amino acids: CASSANRGSAEKLFF.

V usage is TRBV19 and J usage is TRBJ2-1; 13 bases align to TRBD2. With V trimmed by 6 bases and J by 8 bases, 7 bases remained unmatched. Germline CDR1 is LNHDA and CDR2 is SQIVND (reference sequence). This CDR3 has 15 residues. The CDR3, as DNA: TGTGCCAGTAGGCCGGGACTAGCGGGAATGGATGAGCAGTTCTTC. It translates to CASRPGLAGMDEQFF.

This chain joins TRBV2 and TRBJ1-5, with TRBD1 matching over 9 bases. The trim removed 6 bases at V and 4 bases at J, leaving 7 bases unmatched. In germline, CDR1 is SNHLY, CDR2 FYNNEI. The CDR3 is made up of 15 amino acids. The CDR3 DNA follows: TGTGCCAGCAGCGGTCTCGGGACAGGGAATCAGCCCCAGCATTTT. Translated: CASSGLGTGNQPQHF. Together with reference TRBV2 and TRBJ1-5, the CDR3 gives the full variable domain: EPEVTQTPSHQVTQMGQEVILRCVPISNHLYFYWYRQILGQKVEFLVSFYNNEISEKSEIFDDQFSVERPDGSNFTLKIRSTKLEDSAMYFCASSGLGTGNQPQHFGDGTRLSIL.

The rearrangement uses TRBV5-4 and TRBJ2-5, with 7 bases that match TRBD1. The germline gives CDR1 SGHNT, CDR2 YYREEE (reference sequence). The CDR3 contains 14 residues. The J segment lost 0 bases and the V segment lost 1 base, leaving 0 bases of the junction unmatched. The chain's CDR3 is CASSLQGDQETQYF. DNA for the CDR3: TGTGCCAGCAGCTTGCAGGGGGACCAAGAGACCCAGTACTTC. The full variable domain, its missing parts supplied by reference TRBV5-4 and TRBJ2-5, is ETGVTQSPTHLIKTRGQQVTLRCSSQSGHNTVSWYQQALGQGPQFIFQYYREEENGRGNFPPRFSGLQFPNYSSELNVNALELDDSALYLCASSLQGDQETQYFGPGTRLLVL.

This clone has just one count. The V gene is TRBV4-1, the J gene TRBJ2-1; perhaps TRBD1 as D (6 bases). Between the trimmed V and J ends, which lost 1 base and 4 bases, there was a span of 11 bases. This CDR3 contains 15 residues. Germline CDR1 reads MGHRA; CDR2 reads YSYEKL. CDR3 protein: CASSQGQGPYNEQFF. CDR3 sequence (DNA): TGCGCCAGCAGCCAAGGGCAGGGGCCTTACAATGAGCAGTTCTTC.

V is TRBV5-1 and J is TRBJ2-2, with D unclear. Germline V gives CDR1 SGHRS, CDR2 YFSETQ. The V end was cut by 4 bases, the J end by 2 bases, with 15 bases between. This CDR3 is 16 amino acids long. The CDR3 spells CASSPFRSANTGELFF. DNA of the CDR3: TGCGCCAGCAGCCCTTTTCGGTCCGCCAACACCGGGGAGCTGTTTTTT. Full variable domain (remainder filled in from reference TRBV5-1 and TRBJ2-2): KAGVTQTPRYLIKTRGQQVTLSCSPISGHRSVSWYQQTPGQGLQFLFEYFSETQRNKGNFPGRFSGRQFSNSRSEMNVSTLELGDSALYLCASSPFRSANTGELFFGEGSRLTVL.

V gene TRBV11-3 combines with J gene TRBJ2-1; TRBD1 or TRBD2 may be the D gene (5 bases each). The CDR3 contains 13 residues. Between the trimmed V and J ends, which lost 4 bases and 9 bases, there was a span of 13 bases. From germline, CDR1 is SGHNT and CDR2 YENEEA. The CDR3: CASSWGTHGEQFF. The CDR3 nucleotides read TGTGCCAGCAGCTGGGGGACCCACGGTGAGCAGTTCTTC.

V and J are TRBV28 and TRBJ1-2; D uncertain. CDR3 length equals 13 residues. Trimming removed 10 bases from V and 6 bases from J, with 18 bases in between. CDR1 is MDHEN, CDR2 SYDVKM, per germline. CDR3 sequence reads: CATSGSFRDGYTF. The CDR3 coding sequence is TGTGCCACCTCCGGTTCATTTCGGGATGGCTACACCTTC.

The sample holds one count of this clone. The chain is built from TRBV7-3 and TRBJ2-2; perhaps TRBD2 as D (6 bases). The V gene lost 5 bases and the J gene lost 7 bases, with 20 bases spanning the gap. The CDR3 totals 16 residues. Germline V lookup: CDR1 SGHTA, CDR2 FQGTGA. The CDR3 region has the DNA TGTGCCAGCAGCCTAGGGCAGGGAGGAGCCCACGGGGAGCTGTTTTTT. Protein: CASSLGQGGAHGELFF.

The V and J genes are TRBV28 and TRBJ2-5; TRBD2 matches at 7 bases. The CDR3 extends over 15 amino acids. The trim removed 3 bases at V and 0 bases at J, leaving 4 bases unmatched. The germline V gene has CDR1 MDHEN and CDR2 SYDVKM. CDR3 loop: CASSFLGGDQETQYF. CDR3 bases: TGTGCCAGCAGTTTCCTGGGGGGGGACCAAGAGACCCAGTACTTC.

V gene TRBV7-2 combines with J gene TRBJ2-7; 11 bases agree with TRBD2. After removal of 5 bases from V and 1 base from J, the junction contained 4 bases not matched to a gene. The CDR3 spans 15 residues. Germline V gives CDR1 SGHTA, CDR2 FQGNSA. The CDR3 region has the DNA TGTGCCAGCAGCCGCTCTAGCGGGGGGTCCTACGAGCAGTACTTC. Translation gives CASSRSSGGSYEQYF.